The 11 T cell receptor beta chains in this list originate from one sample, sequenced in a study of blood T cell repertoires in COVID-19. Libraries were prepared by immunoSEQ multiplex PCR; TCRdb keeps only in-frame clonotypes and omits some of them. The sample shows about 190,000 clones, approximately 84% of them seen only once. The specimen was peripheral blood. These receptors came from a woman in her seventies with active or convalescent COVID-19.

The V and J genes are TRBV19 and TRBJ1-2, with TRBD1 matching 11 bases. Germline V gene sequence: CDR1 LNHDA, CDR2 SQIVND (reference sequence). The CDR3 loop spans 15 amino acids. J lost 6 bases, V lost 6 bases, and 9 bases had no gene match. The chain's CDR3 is CASRGRTGGGDGYTF. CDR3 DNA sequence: TGTGCCAGTAGAGGTAGGACAGGGGGCGGCGATGGCTACACCTTC.

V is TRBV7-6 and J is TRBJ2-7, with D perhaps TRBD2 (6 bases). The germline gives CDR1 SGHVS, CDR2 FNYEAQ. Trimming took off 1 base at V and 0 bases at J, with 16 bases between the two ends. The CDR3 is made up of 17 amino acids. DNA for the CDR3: TGTGCCAGCAGCTTAGGGGTTCGGGACTTAAGCTCCTACGAGCAGTACTTC. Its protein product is CASSLGVRDLSSYEQYF.

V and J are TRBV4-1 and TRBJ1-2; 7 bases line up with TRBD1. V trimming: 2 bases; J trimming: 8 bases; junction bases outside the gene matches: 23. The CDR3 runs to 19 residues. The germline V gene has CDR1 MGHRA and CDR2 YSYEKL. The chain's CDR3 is CASSQRTSTGDGFTYGYTF. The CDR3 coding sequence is TGCGCCAGCAGCCAAAGAACGTCCACAGGGGATGGCTTTACGTACGGCTACACCTTC.

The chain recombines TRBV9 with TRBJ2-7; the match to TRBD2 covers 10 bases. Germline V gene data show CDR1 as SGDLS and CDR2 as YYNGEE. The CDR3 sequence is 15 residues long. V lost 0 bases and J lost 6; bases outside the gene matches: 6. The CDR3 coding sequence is TGTGCCAGCAGCGTAGAGGTACTAGCGGGAACCGAGCAGTACTTC. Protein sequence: CASSVEVLAGTEQYF.

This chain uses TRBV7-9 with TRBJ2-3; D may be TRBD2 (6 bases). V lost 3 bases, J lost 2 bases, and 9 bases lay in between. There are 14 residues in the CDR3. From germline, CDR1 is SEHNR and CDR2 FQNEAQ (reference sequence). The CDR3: CASSFAGITDTQYF. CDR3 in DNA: TGTGCCAGCAGCTTCGCGGGAATCACAGATACGCAGTATTTT.

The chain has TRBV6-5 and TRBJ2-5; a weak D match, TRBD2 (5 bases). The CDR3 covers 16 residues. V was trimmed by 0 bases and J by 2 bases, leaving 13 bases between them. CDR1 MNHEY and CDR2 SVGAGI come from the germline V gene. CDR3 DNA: TGTGCCAGCAGTTACTCGCCCCGTAGCGAACAAGAGACCCAGTACTTC. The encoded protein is CASSYSPRSEQETQYF.

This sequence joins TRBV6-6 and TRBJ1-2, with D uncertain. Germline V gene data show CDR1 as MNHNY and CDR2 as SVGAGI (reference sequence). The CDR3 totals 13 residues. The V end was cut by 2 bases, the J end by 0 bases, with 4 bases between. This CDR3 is CASSYEANYGYTF. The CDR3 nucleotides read TGTGCCAGCAGTTACGAGGCTAACTATGGCTACACCTTC.

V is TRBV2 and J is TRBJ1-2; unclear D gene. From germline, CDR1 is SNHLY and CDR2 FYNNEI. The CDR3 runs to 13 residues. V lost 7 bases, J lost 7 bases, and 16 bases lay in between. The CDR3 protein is CASTYGWNVGYTF. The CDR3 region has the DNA TGTGCCAGCACTTACGGGTGGAACGTTGGCTACACCTTC.

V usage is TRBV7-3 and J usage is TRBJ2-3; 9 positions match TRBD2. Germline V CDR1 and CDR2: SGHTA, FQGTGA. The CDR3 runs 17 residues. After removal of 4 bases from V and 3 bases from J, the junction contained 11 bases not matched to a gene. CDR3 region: CASSSPLAGEGTDTQYF. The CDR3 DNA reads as TGTGCCAGCAGCTCACCCTTAGCGGGAGAGGGAACAGATACGCAGTATTTT.

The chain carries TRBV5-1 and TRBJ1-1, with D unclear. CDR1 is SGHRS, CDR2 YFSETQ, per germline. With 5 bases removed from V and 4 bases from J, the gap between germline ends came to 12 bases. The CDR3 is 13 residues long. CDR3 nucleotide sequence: TGCGCCAGCAGGGCCGGAGGGAGCACTGAAGCTTTCTTT. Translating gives CASRAGGSTEAFF.

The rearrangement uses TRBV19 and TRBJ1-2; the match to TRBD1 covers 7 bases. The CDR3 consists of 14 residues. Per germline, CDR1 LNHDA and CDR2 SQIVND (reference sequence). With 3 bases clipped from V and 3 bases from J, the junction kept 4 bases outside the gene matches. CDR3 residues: CASSIPQGDYGYTF. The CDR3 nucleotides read TGTGCCAGTAGTATTCCCCAGGGGGACTATGGCTACACCTTC.